The 3 T cell receptor beta chains below were found in one sample sequenced in a study of cytomegalovirus exposure and HLA in healthy donors. Some clones are missing from TCRdb's copy, which holds only in-frame ones; the method was immunoSEQ multiplex PCR. The table has 110,000 to 150,000 clones, just over 90% seen once; the top ten hold 0.6% to 0.8%. Sequences were obtained from PBMCs. The receptors here all came from a man aged 18-30 years in good health and CMV-seronegative.

The chain carries TRBV5-5 and TRBJ2-7; possibly TRBD2 for D (5 bases). The ends were cut back, 1 base at V and 2 bases at J, with 10 bases in the middle. The CDR3 has 14 amino acids. Germline CDR1 reads SGHKS; CDR2 reads YYEKEE (reference sequence). The CDR3 loop reads CASSLSPGTYEQYV. DNA for the CDR3: TGTGCCAGCAGCTTGTCCCCGGGAACCTACGAGCAGTACGTC.

The rearrangement links TRBV6-1 to TRBJ1-1, with D tentatively TRBD1 (5 bases). V was cut by 4 bases and J by 6 bases, with 15 bases left in between. This CDR3 contains 14 residues. CDR1 is MNHNS and CDR2 is SASEGT in the germline V gene. The CDR3 here is CASSVPVDSSEAFF. The DNA of the CDR3 is TGTGCCAGCAGTGTCCCCGTAGACAGTTCTGAAGCTTTCTTT.

The chain links TRBV19 to TRBJ2-3; 10 positions agree with TRBD2. From germline, CDR1 is LNHDA and CDR2 SQIVND (reference sequence). V shed 5 bases, J shed 7 bases, and the junction held 30 bases outside the gene matches. CDR3 length: 22 residues. The CDR3 loop is CASSRIRNPDRVASGSMNTQYF. CDR3 sequence (DNA): TGTGCCAGTAGTCGAATACGGAACCCGGACAGGGTGGCTAGCGGGAGTATGAATACGCAGTATTTT.